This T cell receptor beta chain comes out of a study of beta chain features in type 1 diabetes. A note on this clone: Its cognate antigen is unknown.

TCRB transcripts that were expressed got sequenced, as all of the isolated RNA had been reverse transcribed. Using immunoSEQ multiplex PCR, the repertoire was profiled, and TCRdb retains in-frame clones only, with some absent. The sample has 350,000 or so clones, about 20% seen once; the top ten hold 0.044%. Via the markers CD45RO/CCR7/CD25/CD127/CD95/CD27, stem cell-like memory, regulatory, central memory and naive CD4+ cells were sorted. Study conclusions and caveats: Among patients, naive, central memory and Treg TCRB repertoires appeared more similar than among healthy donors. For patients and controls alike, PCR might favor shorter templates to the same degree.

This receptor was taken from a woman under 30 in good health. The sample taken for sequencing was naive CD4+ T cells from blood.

In nucleotides, the CDR3 is TGTGCCTGGAGTGAAGGGACTTACACTGAAGCTTTCTTT. This sequence encodes CAWSEGTYTEAFF. The rearrangement links TRBV30 to TRBJ1-1; tentatively, D is TRBD1 (5 bases). CDR1 and CDR2 (germline): GTSNPN, SVGIG (reference sequence). With 1 base removed from V and 3 bases from J, the gap between germline ends came to 9 bases. The CDR3 runs to 13 residues.